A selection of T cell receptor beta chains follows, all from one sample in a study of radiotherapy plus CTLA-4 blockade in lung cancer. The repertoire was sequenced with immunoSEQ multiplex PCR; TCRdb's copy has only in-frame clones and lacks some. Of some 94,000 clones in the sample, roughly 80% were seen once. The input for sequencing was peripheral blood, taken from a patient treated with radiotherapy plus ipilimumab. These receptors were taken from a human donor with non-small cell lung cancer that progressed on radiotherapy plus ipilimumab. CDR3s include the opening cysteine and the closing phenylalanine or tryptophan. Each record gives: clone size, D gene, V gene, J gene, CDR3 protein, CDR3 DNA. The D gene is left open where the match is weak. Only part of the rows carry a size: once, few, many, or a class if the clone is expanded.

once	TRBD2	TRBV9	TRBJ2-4	CASSVGLAGVSDIQYF	TGTGCCAGCAGCGTAGGACTAGCGGGAGTGTCGGACATTCAGTACTTC
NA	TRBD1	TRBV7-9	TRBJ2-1	CASSPDRDKDEQFF	TGTGCCAGCAGCCCCGACAGGGATAAGGATGAGCAGTTCTTC
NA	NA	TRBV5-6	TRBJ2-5	CASSFGVLARGETQYF	TGTGCCAGCAGCTTCGGGGTCCTGGCGCGGGGAGAGACCCAGTACTTC
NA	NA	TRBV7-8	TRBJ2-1	CASSLDSDHEQFF	TGTGCCAGCAGCTTAGATTCCGACCATGAGCAGTTCTTC
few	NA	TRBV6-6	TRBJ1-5	CASRSGTPNQPQHF	TGTGCCAGCAGAAGCGGGACTCCTAATCAGCCCCAGCATTTT
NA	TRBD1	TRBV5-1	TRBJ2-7	CASSWGQGANGQYF	TGCGCCAGCAGCTGGGGACAGGGGGCCAACGGGCAGTACTTC
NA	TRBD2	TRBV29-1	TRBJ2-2	CSVDPTSGRSGELFF	TGCAGCGTTGATCCAACTAGCGGGAGATCCGGGGAGCTGTTTTTT
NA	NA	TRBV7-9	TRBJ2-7	CASSLAGGRAYEQYF	TGTGCCAGCAGCTTAGCGGGGGGTCGTGCCTACGAGCAGTACTTC
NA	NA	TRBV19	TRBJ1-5	CASTPVGAINQPQHF	TGTGCCAGTACTCCGGTGGGGGCGATTAATCAGCCCCAGCATTTT
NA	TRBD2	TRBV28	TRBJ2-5	CASTGGVETQYF	TGTGCCAGCACTGGGGGGGTCGAGACCCAGTACTTC
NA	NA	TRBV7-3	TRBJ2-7	CASSHGQSYEQYF	TGTGCCAGCAGCCACGGACAGTCCTACGAGCAGTACTTC
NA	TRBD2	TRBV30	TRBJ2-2	CAWRLAGANTGELFF	TGTGCCTGGAGACTAGCGGGAGCGAACACCGGGGAGCTGTTTTTT
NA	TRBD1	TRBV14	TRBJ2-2	CASRFLGQGKTGELFF	TGTGCCAGCAGATTCTTAGGACAGGGGAAAACCGGGGAGCTGTTTTTT
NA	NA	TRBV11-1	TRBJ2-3	CASSFNSADTQYF	TGTGCCAGCAGCTTTAATTCCGCGGATACGCAGTATTTT
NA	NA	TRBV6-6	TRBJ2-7	CASRAGYEQYF	TGTGCCAGCCGGGCAGGCTACGAGCAGTACTTC
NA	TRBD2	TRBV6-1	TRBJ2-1	CASSEAGNRGNEQFF	TGTGCCAGCAGCGAAGCGGGAAATCGTGGCAATGAGCAGTTCTTC
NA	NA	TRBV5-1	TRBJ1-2	CASSIEGRGYGYTF	TGCGCCAGCAGCATCGAAGGCCGGGGGTATGGCTACACCTTC
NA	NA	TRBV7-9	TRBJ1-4	CASSFETAYEKLFF	TGTGCCAGCAGCTTCGAGACCGCCTATGAAAAACTGTTTTTT
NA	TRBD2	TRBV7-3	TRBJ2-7	CASSSAGRGSSYEQYF	TGTGCCAGCAGCTCCGCGGGGAGGGGCAGCTCCTACGAGCAGTACTTC
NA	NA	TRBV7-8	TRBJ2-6	CASSLVKGFSGANVLTF	TGTGCCAGCAGCTTAGTTAAGGGTTTCTCTGGGGCCAACGTCCTGACTTTC
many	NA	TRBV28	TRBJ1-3	CASSFAGNTIYF	TGTGCCAGCAGTTTTGCTGGAAACACCATATATTTT
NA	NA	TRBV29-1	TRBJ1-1	CSVDPGTPIGTEAFF	TGCAGCGTCGACCCCGGGACACCCATCGGCACTGAAGCTTTCTTT
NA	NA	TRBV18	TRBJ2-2	CASSPWANTGELFF	TGTGCCAGCTCACCCTGGGCGAACACCGGGGAGCTGTTTTTT
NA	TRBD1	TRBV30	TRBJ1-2	CAWWTGDGYTF	TGTGCCTGGTGGACAGGGGATGGCTACACCTTC
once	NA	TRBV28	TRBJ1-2	CASSIDSFYGYTF	TGTGCCAGCAGTATTGACAGCTTCTATGGCTACACCTTC
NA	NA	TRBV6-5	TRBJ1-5	CASTLGQGSNQPQHF	TGTGCCAGCACCTTGGGGCAGGGGAGCAATCAGCCCCAGCATTTT
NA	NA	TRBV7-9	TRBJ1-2	CASTLGGNYGYTF	TGTGCCAGCACCTTAGGGGGGAACTATGGCTACACCTTC
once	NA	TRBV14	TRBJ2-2	CASSQDRGSINTGELFF	TGTGCCAGCAGCCAAGATCGGGGCTCAATAAACACCGGGGAGCTGTTTTTT
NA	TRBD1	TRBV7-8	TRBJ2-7	CASSQGAGTYEQYF	TGTGCCAGCAGCCAGGGGGCCGGAACCTACGAGCAGTACTTC
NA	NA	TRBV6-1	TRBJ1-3	CATSRLGSSGNTIYF	TGTGCCACCTCACGGCTGGGCAGCTCTGGAAACACCATATATTTT
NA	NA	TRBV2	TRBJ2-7	CASSGQSYEQYF	TGTGCCAGCAGTGGACAGTCCTACGAGCAGTACTTC
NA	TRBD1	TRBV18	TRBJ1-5	CASSQQGASNNQPQHF	TGTGCCAGCTCACAACAGGGGGCCTCGAACAATCAGCCCCAGCATTTT
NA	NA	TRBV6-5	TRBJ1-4	CASSYSIGRGLFF	TGTGCCAGCAGTTACTCGATTGGTAGAGGGCTGTTTTTT
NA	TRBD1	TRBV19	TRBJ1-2	CASSPPGGGYGYTF	TGTGCCAGTAGTCCTCCAGGGGGCGGCTATGGCTACACCTTC
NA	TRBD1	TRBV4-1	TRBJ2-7	CASSQEPGTGGSYEQYF	TGCGCCAGCAGCCAAGAACCCGGGACAGGGGGATCCTACGAGCAGTACTTC
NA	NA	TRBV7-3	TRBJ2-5	CASSTTPKETQYF	TGTGCCAGCAGCACAACCCCCAAAGAGACCCAGTACTTC
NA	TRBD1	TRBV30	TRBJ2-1	CAWRRTGTYNEQFF	TGTGCCTGGAGAAGGACAGGAACTTACAATGAGCAGTTCTTC
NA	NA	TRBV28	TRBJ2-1	CASSSTRSRSGNEQFF	TGTGCCAGCAGTTCCACGCGGTCGAGATCCGGGAATGAGCAGTTCTTC
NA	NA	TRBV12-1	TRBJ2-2	CASPSTSGRPRPRELFF	TGTGCCAGCCCGTCGACTAGCGGGAGGCCCCGCCCTCGGGAGCTGTTTTTT